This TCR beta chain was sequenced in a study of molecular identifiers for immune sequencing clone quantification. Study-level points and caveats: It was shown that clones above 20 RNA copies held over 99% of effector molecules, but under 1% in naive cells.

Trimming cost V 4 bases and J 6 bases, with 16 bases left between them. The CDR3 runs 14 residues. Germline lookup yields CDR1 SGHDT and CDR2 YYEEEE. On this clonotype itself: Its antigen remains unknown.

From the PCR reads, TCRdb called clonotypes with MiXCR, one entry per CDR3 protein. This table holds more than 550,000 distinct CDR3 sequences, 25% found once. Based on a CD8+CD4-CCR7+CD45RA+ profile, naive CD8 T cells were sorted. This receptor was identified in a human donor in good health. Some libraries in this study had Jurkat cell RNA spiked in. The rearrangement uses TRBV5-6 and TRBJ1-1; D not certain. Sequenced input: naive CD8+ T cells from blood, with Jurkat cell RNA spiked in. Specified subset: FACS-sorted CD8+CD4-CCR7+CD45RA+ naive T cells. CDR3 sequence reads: CASSPETKGSEAFF. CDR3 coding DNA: TGTGCCAGCAGCCCAGAGACTAAGGGATCTGAAGCTTTCTTT. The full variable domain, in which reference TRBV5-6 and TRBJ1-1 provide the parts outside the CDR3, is DAGVTQSPTHLIKTRGQQVTLRCSPKSGHDTVSWYQQALGQGPQFIFQYYEEEERQRGNFPDRFSGHQFPNYSSELNVNALLLGDSALYLCASSPETKGSEAFFGQGTRLTVV.